Below are 9 T cell receptor beta chains sequenced from a single sample in a study of blood T cell repertoires in COVID-19. Generated by immunoSEQ multiplex PCR, the TCRdb table keeps only in-frame clones and is missing some. The data show some 200,000 clones, 75% to 90% seen once. Sequencing was done on a sample of peripheral blood. The receptors derive from a woman between 65 and 79 years old with COVID-19, enrolled during active disease.

This chain uses TRBV30 with TRBJ2-7, with D tentatively TRBD2 (8 bases). The V and J ends lost 3 bases and 3 bases respectively, with 18 bases between them. Germline V CDR1 and CDR2: GTSNPN, SVGIG (reference sequence). The CDR3 is 15 amino acids. CDR3 sequence: CAWSRGSGSYYEQYF. DNA of the CDR3: TGTGCCTGGAGCAGGGGGAGCGGGAGTTACTACGAGCAGTACTTC.

The chain links TRBV6-5 to TRBJ1-1; the match to TRBD1 covers 8 bases. CDR3 length: 13 residues. Germline values: CDR1 MNHEY, CDR2 SVGAGI. After removal of 6 bases from V and 6 bases from J, the junction contained 6 bases not matched to a gene. In nucleotides, the CDR3 is TGTGCCAGCAGCCGACAGGGGAAGGCTGAAGCTTTCTTT. Amino acids: CASSRQGKAEAFF.

This chain joins TRBV15 and TRBJ1-2; no clear D gene. Trimming stripped 1 base from V and 6 bases from J, with 6 bases between. The CDR3 consists of 12 residues. Germline V gene data show CDR1 as LNHNV and CDR2 as YYDKDF (reference sequence). The CDR3 here is CATSRGYDGYTF. CDR3 bases: TGTGCCACCAGCAGAGGCTACGATGGCTACACCTTC.

This chain uses TRBV5-8 with TRBJ2-1; 9 bases align to TRBD2. This CDR3 is 17 amino acids long. J gave up 9 bases and V 1 base, and 14 bases lay outside the gene matches. CDR1 is SGHTS, CDR2 YDEGEE, per germline. DNA of the CDR3: TGTGCCAGCAGCTTGTATGGCCGTGTAGCGGGAGATACTGAGCAGTTCTTC. Protein product: CASSLYGRVAGDTEQFF.

The chain links TRBV18 to TRBJ2-2; 8 positions match TRBD2. J was trimmed by 3 bases and V by 3 bases; bases with no gene match: 3. This CDR3 contains 15 residues. Germline CDR1 reads KGHSH; CDR2 reads LQKENI. CDR3 sequence: CASSPSGGYTGELFF. For the CDR3, the DNA is TGTGCCAGCTCACCCAGCGGGGGCTACACCGGGGAGCTGTTTTTT.

The rearrangement uses TRBV18 and TRBJ2-7; no clear D. CDR1 is KGHSH and CDR2 is LQKENI in the germline V gene. Trimming removed 5 bases from V and 3 bases from J, with 8 bases in between. This CDR3 is 12 amino acids long. The chain's CDR3 is CASSSQSYEQYF. CDR3 DNA sequence: TGTGCCAGCTCATCACAGAGCTACGAGCAGTACTTC.

The chain carries TRBV19 and TRBJ2-5; 8 bases map to TRBD1. CDR3 size: 17 residues. The V and J ends lost 5 bases and 7 bases, in that order; junction bases with no gene match: 18. From germline, CDR1 is LNHDA and CDR2 SQIVND (reference sequence). The CDR3 sequence: CASSARQGTLSRATQYF. In nucleotides, the CDR3 is TGTGCCAGTAGTGCCCGACAGGGGACACTCTCTCGGGCGACCCAGTACTTC.

This clone was detected only a few times. The chain employs TRBV10-1 and TRBJ2-6; 8 nucleotides agree with TRBD1. J lost 0 bases, V lost 2 bases, and 12 bases had no gene match. CDR3 length equals 20 residues. CDR1 is WNHNN and CDR2 is SYGVQD in the germline V gene (reference sequence). The CDR3 sequence is CASSEGEGGQVPSGANVLTF. DNA of the CDR3: TGCGCCAGCAGTGAGGGTGAGGGGGGACAGGTGCCCTCTGGGGCCAACGTCCTGACTTTC.

The CDR3 coding sequence is TGTGCCAGCAGCTTAGCTGAGGACAGGGGAGGCGGCTACACCTTC. Encoded protein: CASSLAEDRGGGYTF. The chain uses TRBV7-2 and TRBJ1-2; 9 bases map to TRBD1. The CDR3 loop spans 15 amino acids. Per germline, CDR1 SGHTA and CDR2 FQGNSA. J gave up 8 bases and V 0 bases, and 7 bases lay outside the gene matches. The variable domain in full, with the rest retrieved from reference TRBV7-2 and TRBJ1-2, is GAGVSQSPSNKVTEKGKDVELRCDPISGHTALYWYRQSLGQGLEFLIYFQGNSAPDKSGLPSDRFSAERTGGSVSTLTIQRTQQEDSAVYLCASSLAEDRGGGYTFGSGTRLTVV.